The 3 T cell receptor beta chains presented below share a single source sample, sequenced in a study of T-cell memory formation after mild COVID-19. From the 5' RACE reads, TCRdb called clonotypes with MiXCR, one entry per CDR3 protein. The table includes under 450,000 distinct CDR3 sequences, around a quarter detected once. Material for sequencing was PBMCs or a T cell subset sorted from them (not recorded which). The source is an adult woman who had mild COVID-19 (a few samples of this study predate the infection). Cell type and time point are not known.

This sequence joins TRBV6-6 and TRBJ1-6, with D tentatively TRBD1 (5 bases). With 5 bases removed from V and 0 bases from J, the gap between germline ends came to 11 bases. Germline CDR1 reads MNHNY; CDR2 reads SVGAGI (reference sequence). The CDR3 loop spans 16 amino acids. CDR3 amino acids: CASSHAGGSYNSPLHF. CDR3 in DNA: TGTGCCAGCAGTCACGCCGGGGGCTCCTATAATTCACCCCTCCACTTT.

This clonotype was observed a few times. One junction end disagrees with the germline gene, perhaps due to a read error. The V gene is TRBV7-3, the J gene TRBJ2-2, with 11 nucleotides matching TRBD1. Germline V gives CDR1 SGHTA, CDR2 FQGTGA. This CDR3 is built from 14 residues. CDR3 in amino acids: CASSLDPGQGERSF. In nucleotides, the CDR3 is TGTGCCAGCAGCTTAGACCCGGGACAGGGGGAAAGGAGCTTT.

The chain is built from TRBV5-5 and TRBJ2-7; no reliable D call. The V and J ends lost 0 bases and 0 bases respectively, with 10 bases between them. The germline V gene encodes CDR1 SGHKS and CDR2 YYEKEE (reference sequence). The CDR3 has 15 residues. CDR3 in amino acids: CASSLAGSISYEQYF. Written as DNA, the CDR3 is TGTGCCAGCAGCTTGGCCGGCAGTATCTCCTACGAGCAGTACTTC.